These 27 T cell receptor beta chains were sequenced from one sample in a study of blood T cell repertoires in COVID-19. The assay was immunoSEQ multiplex PCR, and TCRdb's table has in-frame clones only and misses some. The sample has around 140,000 clones; roughly 90% are singletons. The specimen sequenced was PBMCs or T cells enriched from blood (not recorded which). The receptors were gathered from a man between 50 and 59 years old who had recovered from COVID-19.

The table lists this clone with a count of one. This rearrangement joins TRBV7-2 to TRBJ1-6, with TRBD1 as a possible D gene (6 bases). The germline V and J ends were trimmed by 4 bases and 2 bases, with 9 bases remaining between them. This CDR3 has 15 amino acids. Germline CDR1 is SGHTA and CDR2 is FQGNSA. The DNA of the CDR3 is TGTGCCAGCAGCTGGGGGGGGCCCTATAATTCACCCCTCCACTTT. Amino acid sequence: CASSWGGPYNSPLHF.

This chain connects TRBV6-4 to TRBJ2-2; unclear D gene. Trimming shortened V by 6 bases and J by 2 bases, and 10 bases separated the two germline ends. Germline loops: CDR1 MRHNA, CDR2 SNTAGT. CDR3 size: 14 residues. The CDR3: CASSHNRNTGELFF. Written as DNA, the CDR3 is TGTGCCAGCAGCCACAACAGAAACACCGGGGAGCTGTTTTTT.

CDR3 loop: CASSPQADSPYGYTF. The DNA for the CDR3 is TGTGCCAGCAGCCCCCAGGCGGACAGCCCCTATGGCTACACCTTC. The genes are TRBV21-1 and TRBJ1-2; TRBD1, the table's D call, lacks a check against the DNA. TRBV21-1 is noted as a pseudogene. The CDR3 loop spans 15 amino acids.

This clone has just a few counts. The rearrangement joins TRBV2 to TRBJ2-7, with 7 bases fitting TRBD1. V lost 5 bases to trimming and J lost 5 bases; unmatched junction nucleotides: 3. This CDR3 spans 12 amino acids. Looked up from germline, CDR1 is SNHLY and CDR2 is FYNNEI. The CDR3 sequence: CASSRTGDEQYV. The DNA of the CDR3 is TGTGCCAGCAGTCGTACAGGGGACGAGCAGTACGTC.

The V gene is TRBV7-9, the J gene TRBJ2-1, with TRBD1 identical over 8 bases. This CDR3 region has 13 residues. The trim removed 1 base at V and 15 bases at J, leaving 8 bases unmatched. Germline assignment: CDR1 SEHNR and CDR2 FQNEAQ (reference sequence). The CDR3 region has the DNA TGTGCCAGCAGCTTAGTGGGGACAGGAAAATGGTTCTTC. As protein: CASSLVGTGKWFF.

V is TRBV24-1 and J is TRBJ2-3; possible D gene TRBD1, 5 bases. Trimming pared 1 base from V and 4 bases from J, leaving 14 bases between. The CDR3 is made up of 16 amino acids. The V gene's germline CDR1 is KGHDR and CDR2 SFDVKD. The CDR3 spells CATSDLMQGEADTQYF. The CDR3 DNA follows: TGTGCCACCAGTGATTTAATGCAGGGTGAGGCAGATACGCAGTATTTT.

The CDR3 sequence is CASSLVGTDTEAFF. CDR3 nucleotides: TGCGCCAGCAGCTTGGTGGGGACAGACACTGAAGCTTTCTTT. The chain couples TRBV5-1 to TRBJ1-1; TRBD1 matches at 7 bases. The CDR3 has 14 residues. CDR1 SGHRS and CDR2 YFSETQ come from the germline V gene. V shed 0 bases and J 3 bases; nucleotides not matched to a gene: 2.

The chain links TRBV28 to TRBJ2-4; D is unclear. Trimming shortened V by 5 bases and J by 7 bases, and 12 bases separated the two germline ends. CDR3 length: 13 residues. Germline CDR1 reads MDHEN; CDR2 reads SYDVKM. The CDR3 sequence is CASSLGARNIQYF. The CDR3 nucleotides read TGTGCCAGCAGTCTCGGCGCTAGGAACATTCAGTACTTC.

This clone has just a few counts. Additional DNA sequences in this sample encode the identical CDR3. The chain recombines TRBV24-1 with TRBJ1-5; 7 bases agree with TRBD1. V shed 4 bases and J 3 bases; nucleotides not matched to a gene: 5. The CDR3 runs to 15 residues. The germline V gene encodes CDR1 KGHDR and CDR2 SFDVKD. CDR3 sequence reads: CATSDPGQPNQPQHF. The CDR3 DNA sequence: TGTGCCACCAGTGACCCGGGACAGCCCAATCAGCCCCAGCATTTT.

On this clone: The junction departs from germline at one end; a sequencing error may be responsible. The chain joins TRBV12-3 or TRBV12-4 to TRBJ1-2; the match to TRBD1 covers 8 bases. CDR3 size: 11 residues. The CDR3 here is CASSPSTGEIF. The DNA for the CDR3 is TGTGCCAGCAGTCCATCGACAGGGGAGATCTTC.

V and J are TRBV5-1 and TRBJ1-1; 7 positions agree with TRBD1. With 3 bases clipped from V and 2 bases from J, the junction kept 7 bases outside the gene matches. The CDR3 consists of 15 residues. The germline gives CDR1 SGHRS, CDR2 YFSETQ. CDR3 region: CASSSTRQGNTEAFF. The DNA for the CDR3 is TGCGCCAGCAGCTCAACCCGACAGGGCAACACTGAAGCTTTCTTT.

This chain uses TRBV4-3 with TRBJ2-3, with a tentative D call TRBD1 (6 bases). The CDR3 length is 14 residues. CDR1 is LGHNA and CDR2 is YSLEER in the germline V gene. Trimming took off 4 bases at V and 1 base at J, with 9 bases between the two ends. CDR3 coding DNA: TGCGCCAGCAGCCCCTCAGGGGGCACAGATACGCAGTATTTT. The encoded protein is CASSPSGGTDTQYF.

V and J are TRBV7-8 and TRBJ2-5, with D possibly being TRBD2 (5 bases). CDR1 and CDR2 from the germline V gene are SGHVS and FQNEAQ. The V and J ends lost 4 bases and 5 bases respectively, with 17 bases between them. The CDR3 sequence is 15 residues long. CDR3 sequence: CASSSRGPKIETQYF. The CDR3 DNA reads TGTGCCAGCAGCTCTCGGGGTCCAAAGATTGAGACCCAGTACTTC.

The genes are TRBV19 and TRBJ2-7, with D perhaps TRBD1 (6 bases). From germline, CDR1 is LNHDA and CDR2 SQIVND (reference sequence). With 4 bases removed from V and 7 bases from J, the gap between germline ends came to 17 bases. CDR3 length: 14 amino acids. The CDR3 region has the DNA TGTGCCAGTAGTAGGGGCCAGGGGTCTCGGGAGCAGTACTTC. Encoded protein: CASSRGQGSREQYF. The full variable domain, with the rest looked up from reference TRBV19 and TRBJ2-7, is DGGITQSPKYLFRKEGQNVTLSCEQNLNHDAMYWYRQDPGQGLRLIYYSQIVNDFQKGDIAEGYSVSREKKESFPLTVTSAQKNPTAFYLCASSRGQGSREQYFGPGTRLTVT.

The chain recombines TRBV28 with TRBJ1-5; D is unresolved. The CDR3 spans 17 residues. V was clipped by 5 bases and J by 1 base, with 18 bases between them. Germline CDR1 MDHEN, CDR2 SYDVKM. Here the CDR3 reads CASSPIQRGWSNQPQHF. The CDR3 region has the DNA TGTGCCAGCAGTCCCATCCAACGAGGGTGGAGCAATCAGCCCCAGCATTTT.

This clone was seen a handful of times. This chain uses TRBV13 with TRBJ2-4, with D possibly matching TRBD1 (6 bases). This CDR3 spans 16 amino acids. Trimming removed 2 bases at V and 5 bases at J, with 16 bases between. Germline lookup yields CDR1 PRHDT and CDR2 FYEKMQ (reference sequence). The CDR3, as DNA: TGTGCCAGCAGCTTATCAACAGGGTTTAGGGAAAACATTCAGTACTTC. Translating gives CASSLSTGFRENIQYF. Based on the CDR3 plus reference TRBV13 and TRBJ2-4, the full variable domain is AAGVIQSPRHLIKEKRETATLKCYPIPRHDTVYWYQQGPGQDPQFLISFYEKMQSDKGSIPDRFSAQQFSDYHSELNMSSLELGDSALYFCASSLSTGFRENIQYFGAGTRLSVL.

As DNA, the CDR3 is TGTGCCAGTAGGGGCGGACTACTACGTTATAGCAATCAGCCCCAGCATTTT. This translates into CASRGGLLRYSNQPQHF. V usage is TRBV19 and J usage is TRBJ1-5; D unresolved. The CDR3 has 17 amino acids. The germline gives CDR1 LNHDA, CDR2 SQIVND (reference sequence). V dropped 6 bases and J dropped 0 bases, with 18 bases sitting between them.

The V and J genes are TRBV5-4 and TRBJ1-2; 9 bases line up with TRBD1. With 3 bases clipped from V and 3 bases from J, the junction kept 3 bases outside the gene matches. Germline values: CDR1 SGHNT, CDR2 YYREEE (reference sequence). The CDR3 contains 14 residues. CDR3 residues: CASSSGTGYYGYTF. CDR3 bases: TGTGCCAGCAGCTCAGGGACAGGGTACTATGGCTACACCTTC.

The J gene is TRBJ2-1, the V gene TRBV6-4, with 10 bases lining up with TRBD2. V shed 4 bases and J 10 bases; nucleotides not matched to a gene: 10. Germline CDR1 and CDR2: MRHNA and SNTAGT. The CDR3 length is 15 residues. The chain's CDR3 is CASSVSASGSSEQFF. CDR3 sequence (DNA): TGTGCCAGCAGTGTTTCGGCTAGCGGGAGTTCCGAGCAGTTCTTC.

The chain links TRBV23-1 to TRBJ1-2; D gene uncertain. TRBV23-1 is recorded as an ORF, its role being uncertain. V lost 2 bases and J 0 bases, leaving 10 bases between the germline ends. There are 15 residues in the CDR3. CDR3 in amino acids: CASSQPVAPNYGYTF. The CDR3 DNA sequence: TGCGCCAGCAGTCAACCGGTTGCACCTAACTATGGCTACACCTTC.

This chain connects TRBV28 to TRBJ1-2, with D uncertain. The V end was cut by 5 bases, the J end by 8 bases, with 18 bases between. Per the germline V gene, CDR1 is MDHEN and CDR2 is SYDVKM. The CDR3 loop spans 14 amino acids. The CDR3 DNA reads TGTGCCAGCAGTCTCCTCGAGGGAGCACCGGGCTACACCTTC. Translating it yields CASSLLEGAPGYTF.

V usage is TRBV18 and J usage is TRBJ1-2; the match to TRBD1 covers 8 bases. This CDR3 region has 15 residues. CDR1 is KGHSH and CDR2 is LQKENI in the germline V gene. J gave up 2 bases and V 4 bases, and 6 bases lay outside the gene matches. CDR3 DNA sequence: TGTGCCAGCTCACTTACCCGGGACAGGAACTATGGCTACACCTTC. Amino acids: CASSLTRDRNYGYTF. The whole variable domain, remainder taken from reference TRBV18 and TRBJ1-2, is NAGVMQNPRHLVRRRGQEARLRCSPMKGHSHVYWYRQLPEEGLKFMVYLQKENIIDESGMPKERFSAEFPKEGPSILRIQQVVRGDSAAYFCASSLTRDRNYGYTFGSGTRLTVV.

The chain carries TRBV7-9 and TRBJ1-3, with a tentative D call TRBD1 (6 bases). Germline V gives CDR1 SEHNR, CDR2 FQNEAQ (reference sequence). The germline V and J ends were trimmed by 0 bases and 0 bases, with 9 bases remaining between them. CDR3 length equals 16 residues. Written as DNA, the CDR3 is TGTGCCAGCAGCTTAGCGCCAGGGGACTCTGGAAACACCATATATTTT. It codes for CASSLAPGDSGNTIYF. Supplemented by reference TRBV7-9 and TRBJ1-3, the full variable domain reads DTGVSQNPRHKITKRGQNVTFRCDPISEHNRLYWYRQTLGQGPEFLTYFQNEAQLEKSRLLSDRFSAERPKGSFSTLEIQRTEQGDSAMYLCASSLAPGDSGNTIYFGEGSWLTVV.

V is TRBV5-1 and J is TRBJ2-7; maybe TRBD1 (5 bases). Germline V lookup: CDR1 SGHRS, CDR2 YFSETQ. The CDR3 loop spans 15 amino acids. The ends were cut back, 2 bases at V and 2 bases at J, with 14 bases in the middle. Written as DNA, the CDR3 is TGCGCCAGCAGCTTAGGTGGGCAGGGTCCCTACGAGCAGTACTTC. It yields the protein CASSLGGQGPYEQYF.

This chain joins TRBV7-3 and TRBJ2-3; TRBD2 matches 14 bases. The trim removed 4 bases at V and 2 bases at J, leaving 8 bases unmatched. In germline, CDR1 is SGHTA, CDR2 FQGTGA. The CDR3 spans 18 residues. CDR3 in DNA: TGTGCCAGCAGCTCCTCGGGACTAGCGGGAGCGACCACAGATACGCAGTATTTT. This gives the protein CASSSSGLAGATTDTQYF.

The V call is TRBV5-1, the J call TRBJ1-4; TRBD1 matches 8 bases. There are 14 residues in the CDR3. V shed 4 bases, J shed 5 bases, and the junction held 4 bases outside the gene matches. Germline assignment: CDR1 SGHRS and CDR2 YFSETQ. The DNA of the CDR3 is TGCGCCAGCAGCAAAGGACAGGGAAATGAAAAACTGTTTTTT. This encodes CASSKGQGNEKLFF.

The V gene is TRBV10-3, the J gene TRBJ2-3; D is unresolved. The V end lost 4 bases, the J end lost 6 bases, and 11 bases lay between the germline ends. This CDR3 is 13 amino acids long. Germline assignment: CDR1 ENHRY and CDR2 SYGVKD. Here the CDR3 DNA reads TGTGCCATCAGTGCCGGTCGCCCGGATACGCAGTATTTT. Translating gives CAISAGRPDTQYF.